Included here is one TCR beta chain sequence, with context. RNA transcripts served as template for amplifying TCR beta CDR3 sequences. An opening RT-PCR round employed HTBI primers and preceded a second-round multiplex PCR. TCRdb processed the multiplex PCR reads anew with MiXCR; each CDR3 protein has one entry. Here the sample spans roughly 420,000 distinct CDR3 sequences, approximately 21% being singletons. This sample stems from a study of Graves' ophthalmopathy and Graves' hyperthyroidism. Stable hyperthyroidism denotes an absence of ophthalmopathy throughout 18 months of follow-up. This CDR3 has 15 amino acids. V lost 1 base, J lost 0 bases, and 10 bases lay in between.

The specimen sequenced was peripheral blood. The chain couples TRBV12-3 or TRBV12-4 to TRBJ2-7; D is ambiguous. This TCR was sampled from a young woman with stable Graves' hyperthyroidism. CDR3 nucleotides: TGTGCCAGCAGTTTAGGCTCTACCAGCTCCTACGAGCAGTACTTC. This sequence encodes CASSLGSTSSYEQYF.